This record covers a single TCR beta chain. Using its own MiXCR run on the PCR reads, TCRdb lists one record per CDR3 protein. The table shows almost 20,000 distinct CDR3 sequences, with 40% to 50% occurring only once. This sample was included in a study of tumor-infiltrating lymphocytes in oesophageal squamous cell carcinoma. The length of the CDR3 is 17 residues. V lost 1 base and J 4 bases, leaving 19 bases between the germline ends. Germline CDR1 is MDHEN and CDR2 is SYDVKM. The rearrangement uses TRBV28 and TRBJ1-1, with D possibly TRBD1 on 6 matching bases. Sequencing was carried out using normal esophageal tissue next to the tumor. The sequence came from a male donor with esophageal squamous cell carcinoma. The CDR3 sequence is CASSLFPQGSGSTEAFF. DNA of the CDR3: TGTGCCAGCAGTTTATTCCCCCAGGGGTCGGGGAGCACTGAAGCTTTCTTT.